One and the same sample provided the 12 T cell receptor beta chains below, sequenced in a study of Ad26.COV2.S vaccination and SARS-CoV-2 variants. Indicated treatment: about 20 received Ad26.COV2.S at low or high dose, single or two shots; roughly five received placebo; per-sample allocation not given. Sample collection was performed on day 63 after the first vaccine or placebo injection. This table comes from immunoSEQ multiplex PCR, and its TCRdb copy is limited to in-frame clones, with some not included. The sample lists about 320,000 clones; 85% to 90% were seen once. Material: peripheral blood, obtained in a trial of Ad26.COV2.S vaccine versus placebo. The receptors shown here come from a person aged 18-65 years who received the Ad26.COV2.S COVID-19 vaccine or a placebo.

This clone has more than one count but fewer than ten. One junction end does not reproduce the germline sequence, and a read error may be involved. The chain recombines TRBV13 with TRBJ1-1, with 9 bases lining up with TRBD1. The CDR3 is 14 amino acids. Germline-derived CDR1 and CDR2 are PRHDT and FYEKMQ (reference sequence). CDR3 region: CASSIGTGNPEAFF. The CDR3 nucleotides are TGTGCCAGCAGCATTGGGACAGGGAACCCTGAAGCTTTCTTT.

CDR3 bases: TGTGCCAGCAGCTTAGAGTGGGGGGGCAATCAGCCCCAGCATTTT. Translation gives CASSLEWGGNQPQHF. The V call is TRBV7-8, the J call TRBJ1-5; D is possibly TRBD1 (5 bases). The V end lost 1 base, the J end lost 2 bases, and 9 bases lay between the germline ends. Germline loops: CDR1 SGHVS, CDR2 FQNEAQ. There are 15 residues in the CDR3.

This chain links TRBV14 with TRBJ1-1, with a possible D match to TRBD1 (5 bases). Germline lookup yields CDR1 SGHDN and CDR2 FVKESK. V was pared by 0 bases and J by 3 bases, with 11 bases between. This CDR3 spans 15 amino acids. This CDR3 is CASSQERDRYTEAFF. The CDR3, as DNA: TGTGCCAGCAGCCAAGAGAGGGACCGATACACTGAAGCTTTCTTT.

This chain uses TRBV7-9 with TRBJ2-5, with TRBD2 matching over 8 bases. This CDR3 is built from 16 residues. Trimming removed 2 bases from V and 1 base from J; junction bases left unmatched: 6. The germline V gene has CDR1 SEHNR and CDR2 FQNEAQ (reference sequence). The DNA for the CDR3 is TGTGCCAGCAGCTTAAGATCCCTAGCGGGCCAAGAGACCCAGTACTTC. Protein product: CASSLRSLAGQETQYF.

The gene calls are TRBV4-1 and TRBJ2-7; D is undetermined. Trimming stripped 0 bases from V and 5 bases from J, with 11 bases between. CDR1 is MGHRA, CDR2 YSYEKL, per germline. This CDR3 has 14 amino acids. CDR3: CASSQDLGPNEQYV. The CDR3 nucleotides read TGCGCCAGCAGCCAAGATCTGGGTCCCAACGAGCAGTACGTC.

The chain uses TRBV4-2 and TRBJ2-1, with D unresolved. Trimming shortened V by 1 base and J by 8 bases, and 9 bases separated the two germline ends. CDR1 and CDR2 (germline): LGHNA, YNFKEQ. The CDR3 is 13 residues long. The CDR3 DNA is TGTGCCAGCAGCCAAGGAAAGTTCGATGAGCAGTTCTTC. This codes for CASSQGKFDEQFF.

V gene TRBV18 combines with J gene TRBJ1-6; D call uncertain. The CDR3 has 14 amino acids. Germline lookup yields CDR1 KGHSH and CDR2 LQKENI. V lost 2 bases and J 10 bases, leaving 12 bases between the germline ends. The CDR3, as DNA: TGTGCCAGCTCACCAACCGGGTTTGGGTCACCCCTCCACTTT. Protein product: CASSPTGFGSPLHF.

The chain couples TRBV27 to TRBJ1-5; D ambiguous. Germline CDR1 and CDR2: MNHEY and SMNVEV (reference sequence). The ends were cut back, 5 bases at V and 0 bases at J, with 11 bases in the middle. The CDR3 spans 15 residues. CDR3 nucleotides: TGTGCCAGCAGTCCGATACTTAATAGCAATCAGCCCCAGCATTTT. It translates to CASSPILNSNQPQHF.

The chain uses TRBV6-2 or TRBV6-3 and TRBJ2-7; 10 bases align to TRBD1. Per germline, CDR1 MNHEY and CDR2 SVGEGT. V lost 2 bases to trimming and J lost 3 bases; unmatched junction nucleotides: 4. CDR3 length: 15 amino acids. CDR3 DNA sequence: TGTGCCAGCAGTTACCCCGGGACAGGGGTCTACGAGCAGTACGTC. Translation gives CASSYPGTGVYEQYV.

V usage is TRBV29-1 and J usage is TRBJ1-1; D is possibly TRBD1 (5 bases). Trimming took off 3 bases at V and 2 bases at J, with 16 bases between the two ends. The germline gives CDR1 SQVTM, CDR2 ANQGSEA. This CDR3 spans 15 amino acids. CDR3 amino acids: CSVEIGRGGNTEAFF. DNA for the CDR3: TGCAGCGTTGAGATTGGGAGGGGTGGAAACACTGAAGCTTTCTTT.

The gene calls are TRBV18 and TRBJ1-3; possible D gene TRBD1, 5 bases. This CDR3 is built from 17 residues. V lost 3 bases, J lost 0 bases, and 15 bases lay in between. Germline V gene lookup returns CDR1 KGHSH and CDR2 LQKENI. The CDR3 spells CASSPRATASSGNTIYF. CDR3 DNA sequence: TGTGCCAGCTCACCCAGGGCCACGGCATCCTCTGGAAACACCATATATTTT.

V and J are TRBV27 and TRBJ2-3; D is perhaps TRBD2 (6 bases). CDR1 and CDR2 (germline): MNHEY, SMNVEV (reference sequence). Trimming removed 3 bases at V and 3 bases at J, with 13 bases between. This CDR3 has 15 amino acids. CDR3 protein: CASSLIAVATDTQYF. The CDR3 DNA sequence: TGTGCCAGCAGTTTGATAGCGGTAGCTACAGATACGCAGTATTTT.